These 13 T cell receptor beta chains originate from one sample sequenced in a study of shared clonotypes between healthy human individuals. Clones were sequenced by immunoSEQ multiplex PCR, and TCRdb holds only the in-frame ones, with some missing. The table records around 2.3 million clones, more than 90% of them present only once. The sample was naive CD4+ T cells sorted from blood. As for subset: CD45RA+ positively selected. The receptors originated from a man younger than 35 in good health.

The chain uses TRBV7-2 and TRBJ2-7; D might be TRBD2 (5 bases). The CDR3 loop spans 15 amino acids. Germline assignment: CDR1 SGHTA and CDR2 FQGNSA. V gave up 5 bases and J gave up 0 bases, with 14 bases separating them. The CDR3 coding sequence is TGTGCCAGCAGCCCACCCACGGGATCCTCCTACGAGCAGTACTTC. As protein: CASSPPTGSSYEQYF.

The J gene is TRBJ1-3, the V gene TRBV19; no firm D call. V was cut by 6 bases and J by 0 bases, with 9 bases left in between. Germline assignment: CDR1 LNHDA and CDR2 SQIVND (reference sequence). This CDR3 has 14 amino acids. For the CDR3, the DNA is TGTGCCAGTAGCCCACTCCTCTCTGGAAACACCATATATTTT. This gives the protein CASSPLLSGNTIYF.

With regard to this clone: Other DNA sequences in this sample translate to the same CDR3. The J gene is TRBJ2-7, the V gene TRBV10-2; D not certain. The CDR3 consists of 11 residues. From germline, CDR1 is WSHSY and CDR2 SAAADI. With 3 bases removed from V and 4 bases from J, the gap between germline ends came to 4 bases. CDR3 coding DNA: TGCGCCAGCAGTGACGGGTACGAGCAGTACTTC. Amino acid sequence: CASSDGYEQYF.

This chain joins TRBV25-1 and TRBJ1-5; D gene unclear. The CDR3 sequence is 12 residues long. Trimming left V 8 bases short and J 4 bases short, with 9 bases between. Germline V CDR1 and CDR2: MGHDK, SYGVNS. CDR3 amino acids: CASGLINQPQHF. The CDR3 coding sequence is TGTGCCAGCGGCTTAATAAATCAGCCCCAGCATTTT. The entire variable domain, with the rest obtained from reference TRBV25-1 and TRBJ1-5, is as follows: EADIYQTPRYLVIGTGKKITLECSQTMGHDKMYWYQQDPGMELHLIHYSYGVNSTEKGDLSSESTVSRIRTEHFPLTLESARPSHTSQYLCASGLINQPQHFGDGTRLSIL.

J is TRBJ2-7 and V is TRBV7-9; D unclear. V was clipped by 5 bases and J by 3 bases, with 8 bases between them. CDR1 and CDR2 (germline): SEHNR, FQNEAQ (reference sequence). CDR3 length equals 12 residues. CDR3 residues: CASSQVDYEQYF. In DNA, the CDR3 is TGTGCCAGCAGCCAGGTGGACTACGAGCAGTACTTC.

This sequence joins TRBV28 and TRBJ1-4; D ambiguous. V dropped 3 bases and J dropped 4 bases, with 9 bases sitting between them. CDR1 is MDHEN and CDR2 is SYDVKM in the germline V gene. CDR3 length: 14 amino acids. The CDR3 nucleotides are TGTGCCAGCAGTTTTAGGAGCAGTAATGAAAAACTGTTTTTT. Translating it yields CASSFRSSNEKLFF.

This chain connects TRBV5-8 to TRBJ2-5; D gene ambiguous. Trimming took 2 bases from V and 5 from J, leaving 10 bases between them. CDR3 size: 13 residues. The germline V gene has CDR1 SGHTS and CDR2 YDEGEE. The CDR3 loop reads CASSFPNTETQYF. The CDR3 DNA is TGTGCCAGCAGCTTCCCCAATACGGAGACCCAGTACTTC.

The chain employs TRBV4-3 and TRBJ1-5; D remains ambiguous. The CDR3 consists of 14 residues. The V end lost 0 bases, the J end lost 10 bases, and 13 bases lay between the germline ends. Germline-derived CDR1 and CDR2 are LGHNA and YSLEER. The CDR3 bases are TGCGCCAGCAGCCAAGAAGGGAGCGAGGCACCCCAGCATTTT. Amino acids: CASSQEGSEAPQHF.

The gene calls are TRBV6-6 and TRBJ1-1; no clear D. The V end lost 6 bases, the J end lost 0 bases, and 8 bases lay between the germline ends. CDR3 length equals 13 residues. Germline V gene lookup returns CDR1 MNHNY and CDR2 SVGAGI (reference sequence). The CDR3 loop reads CASRSGMNTEAFF. The CDR3 DNA sequence: TGTGCCAGCAGATCCGGGATGAACACTGAAGCTTTCTTT.

The rearrangement uses TRBV6-1 and TRBJ1-2; a weak D match, TRBD1 (6 bases). The CDR3 extends over 14 amino acids. V gave up 6 bases and J gave up 5 bases, with 16 bases separating them. Germline lookup yields CDR1 MNHNS and CDR2 SASEGT. CDR3 DNA: TGTGCCAGCAGGGGCACCGGGACATATTATGGCTACACCTTC. It yields the protein CASRGTGTYYGYTF.

The chain links TRBV5-1 to TRBJ2-2; 8 positions match TRBD1. CDR1 and CDR2 from the germline V gene are SGHRS and YFSETQ. The CDR3 is made up of 17 amino acids. V lost 4 bases, J lost 5 bases, and 13 bases stayed unmatched. CDR3 in DNA: TGCGCCAGCAGCCTCCTGAACGGACAGGGAGGTACCGGGGAGCTGTTTTTT. Its protein is CASSLLNGQGGTGELFF.

The genes are TRBV5-1 and TRBJ2-3; possible D gene TRBD1, 6 bases. The V gene lost 6 bases and the J gene lost 2 bases, with 10 bases spanning the gap. The CDR3 totals 13 residues. The germline gives CDR1 SGHRS, CDR2 YFSETQ. As DNA, the CDR3 is TGCGCCAGCAACCAGGGACACACAGATACGCAGTATTTT. Amino acid sequence: CASNQGHTDTQYF.

V usage is TRBV6-1 and J usage is TRBJ2-3; no reliable D call. The V end was cut by 1 base, the J end by 6 bases, with 14 bases between. Germline V gene lookup returns CDR1 MNHNS and CDR2 SASEGT. The CDR3 totals 15 residues. The CDR3 loop reads CASSEGVLRQDTQYF. In nucleotides, the CDR3 is TGTGCCAGCAGTGAAGGCGTTCTTCGGCAGGATACGCAGTATTTT.